This T cell receptor beta chain was sequenced during a study of blood T cell repertoires in COVID-19. Background on the study: There were acute and convalescent COVID-19 samples, and they came from the United States, Italy and Spain. PBMCs, B-cell-depleted T cells, or T cells provided the cDNA or gDNA that made up the material.

The CDR3 length is 13 residues. V shed 3 bases and J 6 bases; nucleotides not matched to a gene: 4. The germline CDR1 and CDR2 sequences are MNHEY and SVGAGI. Original methodology: Amplified reference gene primers provided the basis for estimating nucleated cell counts. Sequencing was performed with immunoSEQ multiplex PCR; in TCRdb, only in-frame clones are kept and a portion is missing. That table supplies the V and J calls and clone size; D and trimming were determined from the DNA. The data show some 65,000 clones, about four fifths seen once. The sequencing sample was made of peripheral blood. The TCR originated in a human donor in a cohort sampled during active COVID-19. The chain employs TRBV6-5 and TRBJ1-2; 7 bases align to TRBD1. CDR3 nucleotide sequence: TGTGCCAGCAGTTATGGCAGGGGGAATGGCTACACCTTC. Its protein is CASSYGRGNGYTF.